Given below is one TCR beta chain in context. This clonotype was counted only a few times. This clone's antigen is unknown. Base-call qualities are not available, and no considerably larger clone is one nucleotide away. The sample belongs to a study of T-cell reconstitution after alpha-beta-depleted transplantation in children (TCRdb year 2016). Context from the whole study: Using TCR repertoire profiling, the study followed T-cell immune reconstitution in a quantitative way in children after TCRalphabeta/CD19-depleted allogeneic hematopoietic cell transplantation. The study at large found these results: About two months after transplant, the apparently early recovery of alphabetaT-cell counts reportedly depended on just several hundred clones that had expanded rapidly and came from non-depleted graft cells. The frequencies of hyperexpanded clones fell over the following months, and after one year, T-cell counts and TCRbeta diversity were mostly attributed to newly produced T cells. The high TCRbeta diversity at day 60 in some patients was ascribed to recipient T cells and intrathymic progenitors that had survived conditioning.

From its cysteine to its phenylalanine, the CDR3 spans 16 amino acids. This entry keeps only the CDR3 DNA: 48 bases, framed from base 1. CDR1 is given as MGHRA and CDR2 as YSYEKL, both from the germline V gene. V loses 1 base at its end and J loses 5 bases; junction bases beyond the gene matches: 10. What the treatment or condition label conveys for this sample: allogeneic hematopoietic cell transplantation with graft depleted of TCRalphabeta T cells and CD19 B cells. TCRalphabeta/CD19-depleted allogeneic hematopoietic cell grafts were given to the transplant recipients, all of whom were children. Library creation used PCR. Sequencing took place on an Illumina HiSeq 2500. To normalize quantification of the TCRbeta repertoire, the TCR libraries were built with molecular barcoding that relied on unique molecular identifiers. The public reads were run again by TCRdb, first through fastp at Q25 and then through MiXCR, and only productive beta chains were kept. For every CDR3 protein sequence, its rows merge into one entry that carries the most common genes and DNA. The sample data list 610,000 or so distinct CDR3 sequences, and over 25% of these were observed just once. The biggest ten clones account for about 35% of the sample.

Here the sequenced sample was PBMCs, taken before TCRalphabeta/CD19-depleted stem cell transplant. The V and J segments used are TRBV4-1 and TRBJ2-5; TRBD2 matches 7 bases in the middle. The TCR sequence derives from a boy under two years old with Wiskott-Aldrich syndrome, due to receive a stem cell transplant. The nucleotide sequence reads as follows: TGCGCCAGCAGCCAAGTGATCCGGGGGGACGGGGAGACCCAGTACTTC. This sequence encodes CASSQVIRGDGETQYF.